This entry lists 19 T cell receptor beta chains sequenced from one sample in a study of T cell repertoires in cytomegalovirus infection. Each CDR3 protein gets one entry after TCRdb re-called the reads with MiXCR. The sample has fewer than 300,000 distinct CDR3 sequences, more than 20% seen once; the top ten hold approximately 14%. The source material was PBMCs. The receptors were gathered from a human donor in good health (CMV status not recorded). Some clones in this sample may be carry-over from other donors' samples.

This chain joins TRBV7-9 and TRBJ1-5; D ambiguous. The CDR3 consists of 14 residues. Looked up from germline, CDR1 is SEHNR and CDR2 is FQNEAQ (reference sequence). V was shortened by 3 bases and J by 6 bases, with 12 bases between the two germline ends. The CDR3, as DNA: TGTGCCAGCAGCTTTGGGCCAGGTGTTCAGCCCCAGCATTTT. It translates to CASSFGPGVQPQHF.

This clonotype was detected only a few times. Its ends do not fully match the called genes, so a read error is possible. The CDR3 region has the DNA TGTGCCAGCAGCCAAACCCGGGACAGCGGGATTTTT. This gives the protein CASSQTRDSGIF. The J gene is TRBJ1-4, the V gene TRBV28; TRBD1 agrees at 7 bases. CDR1 is MDHEN and CDR2 is SYDVKM in the germline V gene. This CDR3 region has 12 residues.

CDR3 amino acids: CASSLTGGNGNTIYF. In DNA form, the CDR3 reads TGTGCCAGCAGCCTTACAGGGGGAAATGGAAACACCATATATTTT. The chain recombines TRBV9 with TRBJ1-3, with 8 bases matching TRBD1. V shed 4 bases, J shed 3 bases, and the junction held 6 bases outside the gene matches. Germline-derived CDR1 and CDR2 are SGDLS and YYNGEE. This CDR3 has 15 amino acids.

This clonotype was counted a single time. This chain uses TRBV29-1 with TRBJ2-2, with no clear D. The CDR3 runs to 13 residues. V shed 6 bases and J shed 5 bases, with 13 bases lying between them. Germline CDR1 and CDR2: SQVTM and ANQGSEA. CDR3 amino acids: CSVGQVVTGELFF. CDR3 DNA: TGCAGCGTGGGTCAGGTGGTAACCGGGGAGCTGTTTTTT.

This clonotype was observed at least ten times. V usage is TRBV7-2 and J usage is TRBJ1-2, with D perhaps TRBD1 (5 bases). The V gene lost 5 bases and the J gene lost 1 base, with 20 bases spanning the gap. Germline CDR1 SGHTA, CDR2 FQGNSA. This CDR3 has 17 amino acids. This chain's CDR3 is CASSPPDGGYGNYGYTF. DNA for the CDR3: TGTGCCAGCAGCCCCCCCGATGGGGGTTACGGTAACTATGGCTACACCTTC. The full variable domain, rest sourced from reference TRBV7-2 and TRBJ1-2, is GAGVSQSPSNKVTEKGKDVELRCDPISGHTALYWYRQSLGQGLEFLIYFQGNSAPDKSGLPSDRFSAERTGGSVSTLTIQRTQQEDSAVYLCASSPPDGGYGNYGYTFGSGTRLTVV.

This clonotype was seen a handful of times. The chain links TRBV28 to TRBJ2-3; D unclear. Per the germline V gene, CDR1 is MDHEN and CDR2 is SYDVKM. V lost 3 bases to trimming and J lost 7 bases, with 8 bases between them. The CDR3 covers 12 residues. In nucleotides, the CDR3 is TGTGCCAGCAGTTTTGTTGTGAATACGCAGTATTTT. This gives the protein CASSFVVNTQYF.

V and J are TRBV29-1 and TRBJ2-1; 7 nucleotides agree with TRBD2. With V trimmed by 2 bases and J by 0 bases, 4 bases remained unmatched. Germline loops: CDR1 SQVTM, CDR2 ANQGSEA. This CDR3 contains 15 residues. This CDR3 is CSVELAEGSYNEQFF. In DNA, the CDR3 is TGCAGCGTTGAACTAGCGGAGGGCTCCTACAATGAGCAGTTCTTC.

J is TRBJ2-2 and V is TRBV6-2 or TRBV6-3, with D perhaps TRBD2 (6 bases). The CDR3 length is 16 residues. The V end lost 2 bases, the J end lost 5 bases, and 15 bases lay between the germline ends. In germline, CDR1 is MNHEY, CDR2 SVGEGT. The CDR3 bases are TGTGCCAGCAGTTACACCCCGGGACTGCCAACCGGGGAGCTGTTTTTT. Amino acids: CASSYTPGLPTGELFF.

The chain employs TRBV29-1 and TRBJ2-1, with D uncertain. With 6 bases removed from V and 0 bases from J, the gap between germline ends came to 15 bases. CDR1 SQVTM and CDR2 ANQGSEA come from the germline V gene. The CDR3 is 15 residues long. The CDR3 sequence: CSVTGGLYSYNEQFF. The CDR3, as DNA: TGCAGCGTGACCGGCGGCCTCTACTCCTACAATGAGCAGTTCTTC.

This chain connects TRBV7-9 to TRBJ2-5, with 9 bases identical to TRBD2. Looked up from germline, CDR1 is SEHNR and CDR2 is FQNEAQ (reference sequence). J gave up 1 base and V 4 bases, and 10 bases lay outside the gene matches. This CDR3 contains 17 residues. The CDR3 DNA is TGTGCCAGCAGCTCCCTCCTTGGCGGGGGGGTCCAAGAGACCCAGTACTTC. Its translation: CASSSLLGGGVQETQYF.

This clonotype was detected ten times or more. In DNA form, the CDR3 reads TGTGCCAGCAGCTTGCCAACCGGGACAAGGAATTCACCCCTCCACTTT. Amino acids: CASSLPTGTRNSPLHF. The rearrangement links TRBV7-2 to TRBJ1-6; tentative D call: TRBD1 (6 bases). V lost 3 bases, J lost 7 bases, and 16 bases lay in between. The CDR3 contains 16 residues. The germline gives CDR1 SGHTA, CDR2 FQGNSA.

Ten or more counts support this clonotype. A read error may produce the germline difference seen at one junction end. The V call is TRBV7-7, the J call TRBJ1-1, with 8 bases aligning to TRBD1. The germline V gene has CDR1 SSHAT and CDR2 FNYEAQ (reference sequence). The CDR3 is 14 amino acids. The DNA for the CDR3 is TGTGCTAGCAGCTTAGAAGGGACAGGCACTGAAGCTTTCTTT. Residues: CASSLEGTGTEAFF.

To note about this clonotype: A clone one base away is much larger, so this may be a read error. V is TRBV7-2 and J is TRBJ2-1; D may be TRBD2 (6 bases). The CDR3 length is 15 residues. Germline CDR1 SGHTA, CDR2 FQGNSA. The CDR3 here is CAGSPGVAAYNEQFF. For the CDR3, the DNA is TGTGCCGGCAGCCCCGGGGTAGCGGCCTACAATGAGCAGTTCTTC.

This clonotype came up a few times. This chain uses TRBV28 with TRBJ2-7; 8 nucleotides align to TRBD2. V lost 10 bases, J lost 9 bases, and 11 bases stayed unmatched. CDR1 is MDHEN, CDR2 SYDVKM, per germline. The CDR3 extends over 12 amino acids. This CDR3 is CAITGGDEGQYF. CDR3 coding DNA: TGTGCCATCACGGGGGGGGATGAGGGGCAGTACTTC.

This clonotype has a handful of counts. A clone one base away is much larger, so this may be a read error. The chain recombines TRBV7-2 with TRBJ2-1; D is unresolved. CDR3 length equals 13 residues. V lost 0 bases to trimming and J lost 4 bases, with 4 bases between them. Germline CDR1 reads SGHTA; CDR2 reads FQGNSA. The CDR3 DNA is TGTGCCAGCAGCTTAGCCACGTACAATGAGCAGTTCTTC. It translates to CASSLATYNEQFF.

In its sample, this clonotype was seen a few times. This chain connects TRBV10-1 to TRBJ2-5; D tentatively fits TRBD1 or TRBD2 (6 bases each). Germline V gives CDR1 WNHNN, CDR2 SYGVQD (reference sequence). CDR3 length: 15 residues. The V end was cut by 6 bases, the J end by 2 bases, with 16 bases between. The CDR3 loop reads CASSSLGGGQETQYF. Here the CDR3 DNA reads TGCGCCAGCAGCTCCCTCGGAGGGGGGCAAGAGACCCAGTACTTC.

This clonotype has only a few counts. This chain uses TRBV28 with TRBJ2-7; the D gene is possibly TRBD2 (6 bases). The CDR3 is 16 amino acids. Trimming stripped 5 bases from V and 7 bases from J, with 24 bases between. Germline V gene sequence: CDR1 MDHEN, CDR2 SYDVKM. CDR3 residues: CASSPHPRTGVGEQYF. In DNA, the CDR3 is TGTGCCAGCAGTCCCCACCCGAGAACGGGAGTAGGTGAGCAGTACTTC.

The chain employs TRBV12-3 or TRBV12-4 and TRBJ2-7; the match to TRBD1 covers 12 bases. This CDR3 has 15 amino acids. Unmatched junction bases numbered 5, after V lost 5 bases and J lost 3 bases. The CDR3 loop is CASSRGTGGNYEQYF. CDR3 sequence (DNA): TGTGCCAGCAGTCGCGGGACAGGGGGCAACTACGAGCAGTACTTC.

This clonotype was found a few times. This chain uses TRBV11-2 with TRBJ2-1; 7 bases line up with TRBD1. Per germline, CDR1 SGHAT and CDR2 FQNNGV. Trimming cost V 4 bases and J 5 bases; bases outside gene matches: 5. The CDR3 is 14 residues long. The CDR3 reads CASSSLGQNNEQFF. The CDR3 coding sequence is TGTGCCAGCAGCTCCCTGGGACAGAACAATGAGCAGTTCTTC.